This T cell receptor beta chain is from a study of shared clonotypes between healthy human individuals. CDR3 length equals 15 residues. The germline CDR1 and CDR2 sequences are SGHRS and YFSETQ. With 7 bases removed from V and 1 base from J, the gap between germline ends came to 16 bases. The data were produced by immunoSEQ multiplex PCR, yet TCRdb's version contains in-frame clones alone and is incomplete. This table holds hundreds of thousands of clones, roughly 98% found once. Terminally differentiated effector memory CD45RA+ cells were excluded from the naive CD8 cells, which were CD45RO-negative and positively selected for CCR7. The healthy adult donors were HIV-negative and reported no recent acute infections or vaccinations.

The sample was naive CD8+ T cells sorted from blood. The source of this sequence is a man aged 25-45 years in good health. The chain links TRBV5-1 to TRBJ2-3; D perhaps matches TRBD1 (6 bases). This CDR3 reads CASAPWYRGTDTQYF. For the CDR3, the DNA is TGCGCCAGCGCCCCGTGGTACAGGGGCACAGATACGCAGTATTTT.